Presented here are 18 T cell receptor beta chains from one specimen sequenced in a study of shared clonotypes between healthy human individuals. Clones were read by immunoSEQ multiplex PCR, and TCRdb kept only the in-frame ones, dropping some. The sample consists of over a million clones, about 84% of them appearing once. What was sequenced was memory CD4+ T cells from PBMCs. This sample's subset: CD45RA-negative fraction. These receptors were taken from a man aged 18 to 29 in good health. Some clones in this sample may be carry-over from other donors' samples.

The V and J genes are TRBV18 and TRBJ1-3; possible D gene TRBD1, 5 bases. CDR1 and CDR2 from the germline V gene are KGHSH and LQKENI. The CDR3 runs to 16 residues. Trimming removed 3 bases at V and 1 base at J, with 13 bases between. For the CDR3, the DNA is TGTGCCAGCTCACCGGGGCGGCAGGGATCTGGAAACACCATATATTTT. This gives the protein CASSPGRQGSGNTIYF.

The chain links TRBV5-1 to TRBJ1-2; D call uncertain. CDR1 is SGHRS and CDR2 is YFSETQ in the germline V gene. The CDR3 length is 16 residues. Trimming took off 1 base at V and 4 bases at J, with 17 bases between the two ends. As DNA, the CDR3 is TGCGCCAGCAGCTTGACTCGGGCCTTGAGGCGCTATGGCTACACCTTC. Its translation: CASSLTRALRRYGYTF.

V gene TRBV4-3 combines with J gene TRBJ2-7; 10 nucleotides align to TRBD1. This CDR3 contains 18 residues. In germline, CDR1 is LGHNA, CDR2 YSLEER. V was pared by 4 bases and J by 2 bases, with 14 bases of the junction left unmatched. The chain's CDR3 is CASSRGPAGTGAPYEQYF. The CDR3, as DNA: TGCGCCAGCAGCCGGGGTCCCGCCGGGACAGGGGCGCCCTACGAGCAGTACTTC.

V usage is TRBV4-2 and J usage is TRBJ1-5; weak D call: TRBD1 (6 bases). Trimming shortened V by 4 bases and J by 3 bases, and 10 bases separated the two germline ends. The germline CDR1 and CDR2 sequences are LGHNA and YNFKEQ. The CDR3 spans 14 residues. This CDR3 is CASSPGQLNQPQHF. The CDR3 region has the DNA TGTGCCAGCAGCCCCGGACAGCTCAATCAGCCCCAGCATTTT.

The rearrangement joins TRBV28 to TRBJ1-2, with D tentatively TRBD1 (6 bases). Trimming pared 6 bases from V and 0 bases from J, leaving 14 bases between. Germline CDR1 is MDHEN and CDR2 is SYDVKM. This CDR3 spans 15 amino acids. The CDR3 DNA is TGTGCCAGCAGCCGAACGGGGGCACCTAACTATGGCTACACCTTC. Translated, it gives CASSRTGAPNYGYTF.

The J gene is TRBJ1-5, the V gene TRBV7-2, with 9 bases lining up with TRBD1. The CDR3 has 16 residues. The germline V gene has CDR1 SGHTA and CDR2 FQGNSA. J was trimmed by 3 bases and V by 0 bases; bases with no gene match: 3. CDR3 bases: TGTGCCAGCAGCTTAGCGGGACAGGGATTCAATCAGCCCCAGCATTTT. Protein sequence: CASSLAGQGFNQPQHF.

This clone was detected many times. The chain recombines TRBV5-1 with TRBJ1-1; D possibly corresponds to TRBD1 (6 bases). From germline, CDR1 is SGHRS and CDR2 YFSETQ. This CDR3 comprises 17 residues. Trimming left V 0 bases short and J 4 bases short, with 19 bases between. The CDR3 here is CASSLGAQGLRSTEAFF. CDR3 DNA: TGCGCCAGCAGCTTGGGGGCGCAGGGGCTGCGAAGCACTGAAGCTTTCTTT.

J is TRBJ2-1 and V is TRBV7-8, with TRBD2 identical over 11 bases. The CDR3 has 16 amino acids. CDR1 and CDR2 from the germline V gene are SGHVS and FQNEAQ. The V and J ends lost 5 bases and 3 bases, in that order; junction bases with no gene match: 6. The CDR3 region is CASSPTTSGGYNEQFF. The DNA for the CDR3 is TGTGCCAGCAGCCCAACTACTAGCGGGGGCTACAATGAGCAGTTCTTC.

With respect to this clone: A single base is all that separates this from a far larger clone, so a read error is likely. In DNA form, the CDR3 reads TGTGCCAGCACGGCCGGGGAGACCCAGTACTTC. It encodes CASTAGETQYF. This chain uses TRBV7-2 with TRBJ2-5; D ambiguous. The CDR3 totals 11 residues. Per germline, CDR1 SGHTA and CDR2 FQGNSA. Trimming shortened V by 7 bases and J by 5 bases, and 8 bases separated the two germline ends.

This rearrangement joins TRBV18 to TRBJ1-1; D possibly corresponds to TRBD1 (5 bases). The CDR3 totals 17 residues. Germline lookup yields CDR1 KGHSH and CDR2 LQKENI. The V end lost 5 bases, the J end lost 4 bases, and 23 bases lay between the germline ends. The CDR3 coding sequence is TGTGCCAGCTCAATCTCTTTTAGGCAGGGCCTCGGCACTGAAGCTTTCTTT. This translates into CASSISFRQGLGTEAFF.

This CDR3 reads CASSWGLAWSEQFF. In DNA form, the CDR3 reads TGTGCCAGCAGCTGGGGACTAGCCTGGAGTGAGCAGTTCTTC. This sequence joins TRBV7-2 and TRBJ2-1; TRBD2 matches 9 bases. This CDR3 has 14 residues. The V and J ends lost 4 bases and 9 bases, in that order; junction bases with no gene match: 7. CDR1 is SGHTA, CDR2 FQGNSA, per germline.

The chain links TRBV18 to TRBJ1-3; no firm D call. CDR3 size: 15 residues. Between the trimmed V and J ends, which lost 2 bases and 0 bases, there was a span of 8 bases. Germline CDR1 reads KGHSH; CDR2 reads LQKENI. CDR3 in DNA: TGTGCCAGCTCACCAGGGCGGTCCTCTGGAAACACCATATATTTT. Translation: CASSPGRSSGNTIYF.

The rearrangement joins TRBV7-7 to TRBJ2-1; 7 bases align to TRBD2. The CDR3 has 15 residues. The ends lost 5 bases at V and 4 bases at J; junction bases unmatched: 8. Germline CDR1 is SSHAT and CDR2 is FNYEAQ (reference sequence). CDR3 DNA sequence: TGTGCCAGCAGCCCAAACCCAGCGGGATACAATGAGCAGTTCTTC. Translated, it gives CASSPNPAGYNEQFF.

This clone turned up a few times. This chain links TRBV18 with TRBJ1-3; 9 bases are a match to TRBD1. The V segment lost 3 bases and the J segment 6 bases; nucleotides outside the gene matches: 6. Germline CDR1 KGHSH, CDR2 LQKENI. The CDR3 consists of 15 residues. CDR3: CASSPPRQGENTIYF. CDR3 sequence (DNA): TGTGCCAGCTCACCTCCCCGACAGGGGGAAAACACCATATATTTT.

Of note for this clone: A single base separates this from a much larger clone, so it may be a read error. The same CDR3 also results from other DNA sequences found in this sample. V usage is TRBV15 and J usage is TRBJ2-1, with D possibly TRBD1 on 6 matching bases. The V gene's germline CDR1 is LNHNV and CDR2 YYDKDF (reference sequence). Trimming left V 1 base short and J 1 base short, with 8 bases between. The CDR3 is 15 amino acids. Here the CDR3 reads CATSRAQGSYNEQFF. The DNA of the CDR3 is TGTGCCACCAGCAGAGCCCAGGGGTCCTACAATGAGCAGTTCTTC.

A few counts support this clone. V usage is TRBV5-3 and J usage is TRBJ1-1; no clear D gene. TRBV5-3 is designated an ORF whose function remains uncertain. The CDR3 totals 13 residues. The V end lost 4 bases, the J end lost 6 bases, and 13 bases lay between the germline ends. The CDR3 DNA reads TGTGCCAGAAGCAACGCTGGGAGCGCTGAAGCTTTCTTT. It yields the protein CARSNAGSAEAFF.

The chain recombines TRBV7-2 with TRBJ1-5; the D is unclear. This CDR3 contains 15 residues. Germline lookup yields CDR1 SGHTA and CDR2 FQGNSA. V dropped 1 base and J dropped 2 bases, with 9 bases sitting between them. DNA of the CDR3: TGTGCCAGCAGCTTAGTGGGAGAGGGCAATCAGCCCCAGCATTTT. Protein sequence: CASSLVGEGNQPQHF. The full variable domain, completed using reference TRBV7-2 and TRBJ1-5, is GAGVSQSPSNKVTEKGKDVELRCDPISGHTALYWYRQSLGQGLEFLIYFQGNSAPDKSGLPSDRFSAERTGGSVSTLTIQRTQQEDSAVYLCASSLVGEGNQPQHFGDGTRLSIL.

Of note for this clone: The sample contains more than one DNA sequence encoding this CDR3. The rearrangement joins TRBV11-1 to TRBJ1-3; D remains unclear. The V end was cut by 1 base, the J end by 0 bases, with 7 bases between. The CDR3 sequence is 15 residues long. The germline V gene has CDR1 SGHAT and CDR2 FQDESV (reference sequence). The CDR3 DNA reads as TGTGCCAGCAGCTTAGACGGTGGCTCTGGAAACACCATATATTTT. The encoded protein is CASSLDGGSGNTIYF.